The 25 T cell receptor beta chains below all came from one sample that was sequenced in a study of shared clonotypes between healthy human individuals (dated by TCRdb to 2020 to 2022). Libraries were prepared through the immunoSEQ multiplex PCR assay. Sourced from immuneACCESS, this table was stored by TCRdb with only in-frame sequences that have V and J called. A share of the clones is absent; for the studies checked, an unresolved V gene accounts for under half, and the remainder has no known explanation. For this sample the table gives some 2,000,000 clones, of which roughly 94% were detected only once. 0.1% to 0.15% of the sample belongs to the ten largest clones. Sequences were obtained from naive CD4+ T cells sorted from blood. In light of the paper, this sample's cell subset or site label describes: CD45RA+ positively selected. The origin of the receptors is a young man in good health.

DNA of the CDR3: TGTGCCAGCAGCTTGGGGGTACAGGACAACACTGAAGCTTTCTTT. As protein: CASSLGVQDNTEAFF. The chain uses TRBV5-4 and TRBJ1-1; tentatively, D is TRBD1 (5 bases). The CDR3 is made up of 15 amino acids. Trimming left V 0 bases short and J 2 bases short, with 11 bases between. Germline CDR1 is SGHNT and CDR2 is YYREEE (reference sequence).

This chain uses TRBV4-1 with TRBJ2-6; weak D call: TRBD1 (7 bases). The V end lost 4 bases, the J end lost 0 bases, and 16 bases lay between the germline ends. This CDR3 spans 18 amino acids. Per the germline V gene, CDR1 is MGHRA and CDR2 is YSYEKL. The CDR3 here is CASSPRGDSFSGANVLTF. The CDR3 nucleotides are TGCGCCAGCAGCCCAAGGGGGGACAGTTTCTCTGGGGCCAACGTCCTGACTTTC.

This clone was seen a single time. The V gene is TRBV10-3, the J gene TRBJ1-2; 12 nucleotides align to TRBD1. This CDR3 region has 14 residues. Germline V gene data show CDR1 as ENHRY and CDR2 as SYGVKD. V was clipped by 4 bases and J by 7 bases; unmatched bases: 4. CDR3 coding DNA: TGTGCCATCAGTGTTGGGACAGGGGGCCTTGGCTACACCTTC. Translation gives CAISVGTGGLGYTF.

The chain recombines TRBV5-1 with TRBJ2-7; D unresolved. This CDR3 region has 14 residues. Germline loops: CDR1 SGHRS, CDR2 YFSETQ. V lost 0 bases and J lost 1, with 8 bases in between. The CDR3 sequence is CASSLGLRSYEQYF. The DNA of the CDR3 is TGCGCCAGCAGCTTGGGTTTGAGGTCCTACGAGCAGTACTTC.

V and J are TRBV5-1 and TRBJ2-7, with 9 bases matching TRBD1. The ends lost 3 bases at V and 2 bases at J; junction bases unmatched: 3. The germline V gene has CDR1 SGHRS and CDR2 YFSETQ. The CDR3 runs 14 residues. CDR3 DNA sequence: TGCGCCAGCAGCTCAAGGACAGGGGCCTACGAGCAGTACTTC. Amino acid sequence: CASSSRTGAYEQYF.

The chain employs TRBV7-9 and TRBJ2-7; no clear D. V gave up 2 bases and J gave up 2 bases, with 13 bases separating them. Germline V gives CDR1 SEHNR, CDR2 FQNEAQ (reference sequence). The CDR3 has 15 residues. CDR3 DNA sequence: TGTGCCAGCAGCTTATGGCCTAGTAATCCCTACGAGCAGTACTTC. Encoded protein: CASSLWPSNPYEQYF.

The CDR3 is CASSPRLAGGYNEQFF. In DNA form, the CDR3 reads TGTGCCAGCAGCCCTCGACTAGCGGGGGGGTACAATGAGCAGTTCTTC. The chain couples TRBV5-6 to TRBJ2-1; 14 bases line up with TRBD2. Germline CDR1 and CDR2: SGHDT and YYEEEE. Trimming cost V 4 bases and J 4 bases; bases outside gene matches: 4. The CDR3 totals 16 residues.

As concerns this clone: Other DNA sequences of this sample code for an identical CDR3. The chain is built from TRBV7-9 and TRBJ2-1; D is perhaps TRBD2 (5 bases). The CDR3 totals 15 residues. CDR1 and CDR2 from the germline V gene are SEHNR and FQNEAQ (reference sequence). V gave up 5 bases and J gave up 0 bases, with 11 bases separating them. CDR3 in DNA: TGTGCCAGCAGCCAGAGCGGAAGCTCCTACAATGAGCAGTTCTTC. It specifies CASSQSGSSYNEQFF.

This clone came up once. The V call is TRBV11-2, the J call TRBJ1-3, with D unresolved. Per the germline V gene, CDR1 is SGHAT and CDR2 is FQNNGV. Trimming shortened V by 5 bases and J by 4 bases, and 9 bases separated the two germline ends. CDR3 length equals 13 residues. CDR3 sequence (DNA): TGTGCCAGCAGCATGATTGGCGGAAACACCATATATTTT. It is translated as CASSMIGGNTIYF.

This rearrangement joins TRBV30 to TRBJ2-5, with no clear D. The CDR3 has 14 residues. Between the trimmed V and J ends, which lost 2 bases and 2 bases, there was a span of 12 bases. From germline, CDR1 is GTSNPN and CDR2 SVGIG (reference sequence). DNA of the CDR3: TGTGCCTGGAGTCAGACGGGTTTACAAGAGACCCAGTACTTC. Amino acid sequence: CAWSQTGLQETQYF.

The rearrangement links TRBV5-5 to TRBJ1-4; D not certain. Germline V gene data show CDR1 as SGHKS and CDR2 as YYEKEE (reference sequence). The CDR3 covers 15 residues. Trimming took off 0 bases at V and 0 bases at J, with 6 bases between the two ends. The CDR3 sequence is CASSLGRPTNEKLFF. For the CDR3, the DNA is TGTGCCAGCAGCTTGGGACGGCCAACTAATGAAAAACTGTTTTTT.

The gene calls are TRBV28 and TRBJ2-3; D is uncertain. V was pared by 2 bases and J by 0 bases, with 6 bases between. The CDR3 totals 14 residues. Per the germline V gene, CDR1 is MDHEN and CDR2 is SYDVKM. CDR3 sequence: CASSLPGSTDTQYF. The CDR3 DNA is TGTGCCAGCAGTTTACCTGGGAGCACAGATACGCAGTATTTT.

This clone showed up just once. The J gene is TRBJ1-4, the V gene TRBV30, with D possibly being TRBD1 (6 bases). V was clipped by 1 base and J by 5 bases, with 11 bases between them. Looked up from germline, CDR1 is GTSNPN and CDR2 is SVGIG (reference sequence). The CDR3 loop spans 14 amino acids. CDR3 in amino acids: CAWSGQRGNEKLFF. The CDR3 DNA reads TGTGCCTGGAGTGGACAAAGGGGGAATGAAAAACTGTTTTTT.

The J gene is TRBJ2-1, the V gene TRBV6-5; D unresolved. CDR3 length: 13 amino acids. Germline V gives CDR1 MNHEY, CDR2 SVGAGI. Trimming cost V 8 bases and J 6 bases, with 14 bases left between them. The CDR3 nucleotides read TGTGCCAGCGGATCGCAGTCCAGCAATGAGCAGTTCTTC. Protein sequence: CASGSQSSNEQFF.

The rearrangement joins TRBV7-2 to TRBJ2-3; D uncertain. Germline V gives CDR1 SGHTA, CDR2 FQGNSA. The CDR3 is made up of 13 amino acids. V lost 1 base, J lost 9 bases, and 11 bases lay in between. The CDR3 coding sequence is TGTGCCAGCAGCTTAGACCCTATACCCACGCAGTATTTT. This codes for CASSLDPIPTQYF.

The chain employs TRBV30 and TRBJ1-1; TRBD1 agrees at 7 bases. With V trimmed by 5 bases and J by 2 bases, 5 bases remained unmatched. This CDR3 has 13 residues. From germline, CDR1 is GTSNPN and CDR2 SVGIG (reference sequence). CDR3 loop: CAWVGTVNTEAFF. In DNA, the CDR3 is TGTGCCTGGGTGGGGACAGTCAACACTGAAGCTTTCTTT.

V gene TRBV6-5 combines with J gene TRBJ2-7, with D possibly called TRBD1 or TRBD2 (5 bases each). Germline V CDR1 and CDR2: MNHEY, SVGAGI. Trimming removed 6 bases from V and 5 bases from J, with 17 bases in between. The CDR3 contains 14 residues. In DNA, the CDR3 is TGTGCCAGCAGCCTCACGGGGCGCGGCGACGAGCAGTACTTC. Translation: CASSLTGRGDEQYF.

The V gene is TRBV2, the J gene TRBJ2-7; no firm D call. Germline loops: CDR1 SNHLY, CDR2 FYNNEI. V lost 11 bases to trimming and J lost 3 bases, with 17 bases between them. The CDR3 is 13 amino acids. Here the CDR3 DNA reads TGTGCCTGCTGGGGTACCGGCAGCTACGAGCAGTACTTC. This translates into CACWGTGSYEQYF. The full variable domain, completed using reference TRBV2 and TRBJ2-7, is EPEVTQTPSHQVTQMGQEVILRCVPISNHLYFYWYRQILGQKVEFLVSFYNNEISEKSEIFDDQFSVERPDGSNFTLKIRSTKLEDSAMYFCACWGTGSYEQYFGPGTRLTVT.

The rearrangement joins TRBV5-1 to TRBJ1-2; D perhaps matches TRBD1 (5 bases). V shed 0 bases and J shed 5 bases, with 11 bases lying between them. CDR3 length: 14 amino acids. The germline gives CDR1 SGHRS, CDR2 YFSETQ. CDR3 nucleotides: TGCGCCAGCAGCTTGGATACGGCAGGGTATGGCTACACCTTC. It encodes CASSLDTAGYGYTF. Drawing the rest from reference TRBV5-1 and TRBJ1-2, the complete variable domain is KAGVTQTPRYLIKTRGQQVTLSCSPISGHRSVSWYQQTPGQGLQFLFEYFSETQRNKGNFPGRFSGRQFSNSRSEMNVSTLELGDSALYLCASSLDTAGYGYTFGSGTRLTVV.

This chain connects TRBV5-6 to TRBJ2-1; tentatively, D is TRBD2 (5 bases). Trimming took 5 bases from V and 3 from J, leaving 9 bases between them. The CDR3 covers 13 residues. Germline V gene sequence: CDR1 SGHDT, CDR2 YYEEEE. The CDR3 nucleotides are TGTGCCAGCAGAAAGGACTTCTACAATGAGCAGTTCTTC. Its translation is CASRKDFYNEQFF.

For the CDR3, the DNA is TGTGCCAGCAGGGGGACAGGGACCTACGAGCAGTACTTC. This gives the protein CASRGTGTYEQYF. The V and J genes are TRBV7-2 and TRBJ2-7; 9 nucleotides line up with TRBD1. CDR1 and CDR2 from the germline V gene are SGHTA and FQGNSA. This CDR3 has 13 amino acids. J gave up 2 bases and V 6 bases, and 2 bases lay outside the gene matches.

The CDR3: CASSETPGTSGLNEQFF. Here the CDR3 DNA reads TGTGCCAGCAGTGAGACACCCGGGACTAGCGGCCTCAATGAGCAGTTCTTC. The genes are TRBV25-1 and TRBJ2-1; 11 nucleotides agree with TRBD2. The CDR3 totals 17 residues. J gave up 6 bases and V 3 bases, and 10 bases lay outside the gene matches. Germline values: CDR1 MGHDK, CDR2 SYGVNS.

This chain links TRBV2 with TRBJ1-2; D not certain. Per the germline V gene, CDR1 is SNHLY and CDR2 is FYNNEI. Trimming pared 4 bases from V and 8 bases from J, leaving 14 bases between. The CDR3 is 13 amino acids. CDR3: CASSGTLRGGYTF. Here the CDR3 DNA reads TGTGCCAGCAGTGGAACCCTCAGAGGAGGCTACACCTTC.

CDR3 protein: CASSLLGHRNTEAFF. Written as DNA, the CDR3 is TGCGCCAGCAGCTTGTTGGGACACCGGAACACTGAAGCTTTCTTT. The chain uses TRBV5-1 and TRBJ1-1; maybe TRBD1 (6 bases). The germline gives CDR1 SGHRS, CDR2 YFSETQ. The CDR3 totals 15 residues. Trimming stripped 1 base from V and 1 base from J, with 11 bases between.

This chain links TRBV2 with TRBJ2-3; the D is unclear. This CDR3 region has 13 residues. CDR1 is SNHLY, CDR2 FYNNEI, per germline. Trimming cost V 1 base and J 8 bases, with 10 bases left between them. The CDR3 sequence: CASSEGGLGTQYF. The DNA for the CDR3 is TGTGCCAGCAGTGAAGGAGGTCTTGGTACGCAGTATTTT.